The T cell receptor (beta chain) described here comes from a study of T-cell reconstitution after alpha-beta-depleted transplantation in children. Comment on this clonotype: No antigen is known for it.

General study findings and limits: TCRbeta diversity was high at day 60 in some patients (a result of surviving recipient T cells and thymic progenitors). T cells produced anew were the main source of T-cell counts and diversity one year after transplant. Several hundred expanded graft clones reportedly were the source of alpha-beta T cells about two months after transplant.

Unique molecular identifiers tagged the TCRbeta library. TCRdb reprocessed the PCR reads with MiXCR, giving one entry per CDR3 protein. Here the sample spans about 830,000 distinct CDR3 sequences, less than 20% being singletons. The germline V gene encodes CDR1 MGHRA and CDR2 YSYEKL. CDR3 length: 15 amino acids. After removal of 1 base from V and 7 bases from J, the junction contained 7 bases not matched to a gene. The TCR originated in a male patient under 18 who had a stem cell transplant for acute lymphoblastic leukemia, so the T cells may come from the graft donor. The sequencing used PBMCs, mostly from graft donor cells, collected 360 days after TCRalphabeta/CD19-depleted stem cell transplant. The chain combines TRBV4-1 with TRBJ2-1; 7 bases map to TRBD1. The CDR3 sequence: CASSQVRDSGNEQFF. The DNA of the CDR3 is TGCGCCAGCAGCCAAGTAAGGGACAGCGGTAATGAGCAGTTCTTC.